These 24 T cell receptor beta chains were all obtained from the same sample, sequenced in a study of blood T cells in healthy people across ages. The second PCR ran about 6 to 12 cycles with a sample-barcoded 5' primer and J-beta primers. TCRdb used MiXCR to reprocess the 5' RACE reads, holding one entry per CDR3 protein. Of about 930,000 distinct CDR3 sequences listed, almost 30% are singletons. These data are also associated with another study on T cells of mothers and their children.

Sequenced material: blood. These receptors were obtained from a woman in her thirties or forties in good health.

The J gene is TRBJ2-1, the V gene TRBV27; 7 bases map to TRBD1. Germline V gene lookup returns CDR1 MNHEY and CDR2 SMNVEV (reference sequence). The CDR3 loop spans 16 amino acids. V was pared by 6 bases and J by 0 bases, with 8 bases of the junction left unmatched. CDR3 residues: CASSATTGSSYNEQFF. The CDR3 DNA is TGTGCCAGCAGCGCCACGACAGGGAGCTCCTACAATGAGCAGTTCTTC.

This clonotype was observed at least ten times. This chain connects TRBV12-3 or TRBV12-4 to TRBJ2-7, with D perhaps TRBD2 (6 bases). The CDR3 spans 14 residues. Trimming took 2 bases from V and 4 from J, leaving 12 bases between them. The CDR3 DNA follows: TGTGCCAGCAGTTTAAGCGCGGGGCGTTACGAGCAGTACTTC. Protein: CASSLSAGRYEQYF.

The rearrangement links TRBV28 to TRBJ2-1, with TRBD2 matching over 7 bases. In germline, CDR1 is MDHEN, CDR2 SYDVKM. The CDR3 is 13 residues long. The V gene end was trimmed by 6 bases and the J gene end by 6 bases; junction bases not matched to a gene: 5. CDR3 DNA: TGTGCCAGCAGGGTCGGACTAGGCAATGAGCAGTTCTTC. Encoded protein: CASRVGLGNEQFF. The full variable domain, in which reference TRBV28 and TRBJ2-1 provide the parts outside the CDR3, is DVKVTQSSRYLVKRTGEKVFLECVQDMDHENMFWYRQDPGLGLRLIYFSYDVKMKEKGDIPEGYSVSREKKERFSLILESASTNQTSMYLCASRVGLGNEQFFGPGTRLTVL.

The table lists this clonotype with many counts. The genes are TRBV6-6 and TRBJ2-7; 14 bases agree with TRBD2. The CDR3 is 17 amino acids. The V gene's germline CDR1 is MNHNY and CDR2 SVGAGI (reference sequence). The junction had 5 bases not matched to a gene; V was cut back by 2 bases and J by 2 bases. DNA for the CDR3: TGTGCCAGCAGTTACCCGACTAGCGGGGGGGGTACCTACGAGCAGTACTTC. It codes for CASSYPTSGGGTYEQYF.

This clonotype was seen repeatedly, ten times or more. J is TRBJ1-5 and V is TRBV7-8; D may be TRBD1 (5 bases). The V and J ends lost 3 bases and 6 bases respectively, with 15 bases between them. The CDR3 contains 15 residues. Looked up from germline, CDR1 is SGHVS and CDR2 is FQNEAQ. The CDR3 DNA reads as TGTGCCAGCAGCTTCCAAGGGACGAGGGGTCAGCCCCAGCATTTT. This translates into CASSFQGTRGQPQHF.

This clonotype has ten or more counts. J is TRBJ2-7 and V is TRBV4-3; 8 nucleotides line up with TRBD1. This CDR3 contains 15 residues. In germline, CDR1 is LGHNA, CDR2 YSLEER. V dropped 0 bases and J dropped 4; count of bases not matched to a gene: 5. CDR3 sequence (DNA): TGCGCCAGCAGCCAAGAGGTTGACAGGGGTTACGAGCAGTACTTC. This codes for CASSQEVDRGYEQYF.

This clonotype has ten or more counts. The CDR3 region has the DNA TGTGCCAGCAGCCCGCAGGGGTTAGCCTACGAGCAGTACTTC. This translates into CASSPQGLAYEQYF. The chain uses TRBV11-1 and TRBJ2-7, with D possibly matching TRBD1 (6 bases). Trimming shortened V by 5 bases and J by 2 bases, and 13 bases separated the two germline ends. CDR1 is SGHAT, CDR2 FQDESV, per germline (reference sequence). The CDR3 extends over 14 amino acids.

This clonotype appeared a few times. CDR3 sequence: CSVVRGGNTEAFF. The DNA of the CDR3 is TGCAGCGTCGTCCGGGGGGGGAACACTGAAGCTTTCTTT. J is TRBJ1-1 and V is TRBV29-1; perhaps TRBD1 as D (5 bases). The CDR3 runs 13 residues. V lost 6 bases to trimming and J lost 1 base, with 12 bases between them. Germline-derived CDR1 and CDR2 are SQVTM and ANQGSEA.

This chain connects TRBV20-1 to TRBJ2-1; 8 positions agree with TRBD1. The germline V gene encodes CDR1 DFQATT and CDR2 SNEGSKA (reference sequence). V gave up 8 bases and J gave up 0 bases; unmatched junction bases: 3. The CDR3 runs to 13 residues. In DNA form, the CDR3 reads TGCAGTATTGGACAGGGCTCCTACAATGAGCAGTTCTTC. Protein: CSIGQGSYNEQFF.

This clonotype showed up many times. The chain has TRBV24-1 and TRBJ2-5; D gene ambiguous. V gave up 6 bases and J gave up 1 base, with 2 bases separating them. There are 11 residues in the CDR3. From germline, CDR1 is KGHDR and CDR2 SFDVKD. CDR3: CATSIQETQYF. CDR3 coding DNA: TGTGCCACCAGTATCCAAGAGACCCAGTACTTC.

This sequence joins TRBV20-1 and TRBJ1-1, with 7 nucleotides matching TRBD1. Trimming took 2 bases from V and 2 from J; bases not matched to a gene: 11. The CDR3 length is 16 residues. CDR1 DFQATT and CDR2 SNEGSKA come from the germline V gene (reference sequence). In nucleotides, the CDR3 is TGCAGTGCTAGAAGAGGGGGCGCAAGGGCCAACACTGAAGCTTTCTTT. As protein: CSARRGGARANTEAFF.

This clonotype was seen at least ten times. V usage is TRBV4-3 and J usage is TRBJ2-7, with no clear D. The germline CDR1 and CDR2 sequences are LGHNA and YSLEER. This CDR3 is built from 14 residues. Trimming stripped 1 base from V and 1 base from J, with 8 bases between. CDR3 loop: CASSQGRQSYEQYF. CDR3 coding DNA: TGCGCCAGCAGCCAAGGGCGGCAATCCTACGAGCAGTACTTC.

The rearrangement links TRBV28 to TRBJ2-7, with 13 bases lining up with TRBD2. Trimming at V came to 5 bases and at J to 4 bases, leaving 5 bases not matched to a gene. This CDR3 contains 15 residues. The germline CDR1 and CDR2 sequences are MDHEN and SYDVKM. CDR3 coding DNA: TGTGCCAGCAGTACTAGCGGGGGGGCTTCTTACGAGCAGTACTTC. This translates into CASSTSGGASYEQYF.

This clonotype was picked up a small number of times. The CDR3 spells CASSLQSGQPQHF. In DNA form, the CDR3 reads TGTGCCAGCAGCTTACAATCAGGGCAGCCCCAGCATTTT. The chain links TRBV7-2 to TRBJ1-5; a weak D match, TRBD1 (5 bases). V lost 2 bases, J lost 7 bases, and 9 bases lay in between. This CDR3 is built from 13 residues. Per germline, CDR1 SGHTA and CDR2 FQGNSA.

There are many counts of this clonotype. The rearrangement links TRBV20-1 to TRBJ1-2; D call uncertain. The germline V gene encodes CDR1 DFQATT and CDR2 SNEGSKA (reference sequence). Trimming pared 6 bases from V and 4 bases from J, leaving 9 bases between. CDR3 size: 11 residues. The CDR3 loop is CSARPVYGYTF. The CDR3 nucleotides read TGCAGTGCCAGACCGGTCTATGGCTACACCTTC.

This clonotype was found many times. This chain links TRBV5-1 with TRBJ1-5; TRBD1 might be the D (5 bases). Germline CDR1 and CDR2: SGHRS and YFSETQ. CDR3 length: 15 residues. Trimming removed 3 bases from V and 3 bases from J, with 13 bases in between. CDR3 protein: CASSSSRQYNQPQHF. Here the CDR3 DNA reads TGCGCCAGCAGCTCCAGCCGACAGTACAATCAGCCCCAGCATTTT. Looking up the rest from reference TRBV5-1 and TRBJ1-5 gives the full variable domain: KAGVTQTPRYLIKTRGQQVTLSCSPISGHRSVSWYQQTPGQGLQFLFEYFSETQRNKGNFPGRFSGRQFSNSRSEMNVSTLELGDSALYLCASSSSRQYNQPQHFGDGTRLSIL.

This clonotype was detected a few times. CDR3 DNA sequence: TGTGCCAGCTCTACCAGGGAAATCGGCGAGCAGTTCTTC. Its protein is CASSTREIGEQFF. The chain links TRBV28 to TRBJ2-1; D possibly corresponds to TRBD1 (5 bases). The CDR3 covers 13 residues. CDR1 MDHEN and CDR2 SYDVKM come from the germline V gene. V gave up 8 bases and J gave up 10 bases, with 18 bases separating them. Variable domain in full (rest from reference TRBV28 and TRBJ2-1): DVKVTQSSRYLVKRTGEKVFLECVQDMDHENMFWYRQDPGLGLRLIYFSYDVKMKEKGDIPEGYSVSREKKERFSLILESASTNQTSMYLCASSTREIGEQFFGPGTRLTVL.

The chain carries TRBV29-1 and TRBJ2-3; D is unresolved. Trimming removed 4 bases from V and 10 bases from J, with 12 bases in between. From germline, CDR1 is SQVTM and CDR2 ANQGSEA. The CDR3 is made up of 11 amino acids. The chain's CDR3 is CSVVTASAQYF. CDR3 sequence (DNA): TGCAGCGTTGTAACGGCCTCGGCGCAGTATTTT.

In regard to this clonotype: This sequence may be a read error, since a much larger clone differs from it by one base. This chain joins TRBV6-6 and TRBJ1-1; D perhaps matches TRBD1 (6 bases). The CDR3 runs to 15 residues. Germline V gives CDR1 MNHNY, CDR2 SVGAGI (reference sequence). CDR3: CAGSYPQGSNTEAFF. The CDR3, as DNA: TGTGCCGGCAGTTACCCACAGGGTTCCAACACTGAAGCTTTCTTT.

The chain links TRBV27 to TRBJ2-5; 9 positions agree with TRBD2. CDR1 is MNHEY, CDR2 SMNVEV, per germline (reference sequence). V dropped 7 bases and J dropped 5; count of bases not matched to a gene: 11. The CDR3 is 15 amino acids. The CDR3 loop reads CASTQGRGGEETQYF. CDR3 nucleotide sequence: TGTGCCAGCACCCAAGGGCGGGGGGGTGAGGAGACCCAGTACTTC.

Of note for this clonotype: Its ends do not fully match the called genes, so a read error is possible. The rearrangement links TRBV20-1 to TRBJ2-1; D unresolved. Germline V lookup: CDR1 DFQATT, CDR2 SNEGSKA (reference sequence). The CDR3 totals 12 residues. The CDR3 DNA follows: TGCAGTGCTAGAGAGCCTGACAACGAGCAGTTCTTC. Translation gives CSAREPDNEQFF.

Regarding this clonotype: Compared with germline, one end of the junction differs, possibly owing to a read error. The chain is built from TRBV10-3 and TRBJ1-2; D remains ambiguous. CDR1 and CDR2 from the germline V gene are ENHRY and SYGVKD. The CDR3 spans 14 residues. In DNA, the CDR3 is TGCGCCATCAGTGAGAAGGGATCCAGCTATGGCTACACCTTC. Its translation is CAISEKGSSYGYTF.

Only one count was recorded for this clonotype. A much larger clone lies a single base off, so this may be a read error. The chain employs TRBV15 and TRBJ1-1; D remains ambiguous. Germline CDR1 is LNHNV and CDR2 is YYDKDF (reference sequence). The CDR3 consists of 14 residues. The CDR3 here is CAASSERGHTEAFF. CDR3 in DNA: TGTGCCGCCAGCAGTGAGAGAGGGCACACTGAAGCTTTCTTT.

The chain recombines TRBV3-1 with TRBJ2-1; 16 nucleotides agree with TRBD2. Per germline, CDR1 LGHDT and CDR2 YNNKEL (reference sequence). V shed 5 bases, J shed 12 bases, and the junction held 7 bases outside the gene matches. The CDR3 is 15 residues long. The CDR3 reads CASSDGTSGGARQFF. The CDR3 DNA sequence: TGTGCCAGCAGCGACGGGACTAGCGGGGGGGCCCGGCAGTTCTTC.